This T cell receptor beta chain is from a study of blood T cell repertoires in COVID-19. The wider study: COVID-19 samples, acute and convalescent, were from the United States, Italy and Spain. T cells, B-cell-depleted T cells, or PBMCs provided the cDNA or gDNA that served as material.

Original methodology: Amplification from reference gene primers served as the basis for estimated nucleated cell counts. The table came from immunoSEQ multiplex PCR; TCRdb's copy has only in-frame clones and leaves some out. That table gives V, J and clone size, and the DNA gave D and trimming. The sample contains about 170,000 clones, roughly nine tenths of which appear only once. Germline CDR1 reads MGHRA; CDR2 reads YSYEKL. The CDR3 is made up of 17 amino acids. The V end lost 0 bases, the J end lost 0 bases, and 11 bases lay between the germline ends. This receptor was taken from a man between 65 and 80 years old with acute or convalescent COVID-19. J is TRBJ2-2 and V is TRBV4-1; D is ambiguous. The sample taken for sequencing was peripheral blood. CDR3 residues: CASSQEWSLANTGELFF. Here the CDR3 DNA reads TGCGCCAGCAGCCAAGAGTGGAGTCTAGCGAACACCGGGGAGCTGTTTTTT.